This T cell receptor beta chain was captured by sequencing in a study of cytomegalovirus exposure and HLA in healthy donors. Profiled with immunoSEQ multiplex PCR; TCRdb holds only in-frame clones, not every one. The table has roughly 330,000 clones, 87% seen once. The junction had 6 bases not matched to a gene; V was cut back by 7 bases and J by 3 bases. CDR1 is MNHEY, CDR2 SVGAGI, per germline. This CDR3 comprises 14 residues. Points on this clone: What it recognizes is unknown.

Overall study results and limits: In the 95 to 150 validation repertoires, a later analysis found that first-cohort TCR clusters tended to co-occur. Among the CMV-associated chains, three were confirmed in vitro as specific for CMV antigens. A list of 164 TCR beta chains associated with cytomegalovirus was given.

Sequenced input: PBMCs. The sequence came from a woman under 40 in good health and CMV-seropositive. The rearrangement links TRBV6-5 to TRBJ2-7; 10 bases are a match to TRBD1. CDR3 region: CASTPDRGNYEQYF. The CDR3 region has the DNA TGTGCCAGCACCCCGGACAGGGGGAACTACGAGCAGTACTTC.